These T cell receptor beta chains were read from a single sample in a study of blood T cell repertoires in COVID-19. This table comes from immunoSEQ multiplex PCR, and its TCRdb copy is limited to in-frame clones, with some not included. The sample has some 65,000 clones; more than 65% are singletons. The sequenced material came from peripheral blood. The receptors were sampled from a woman in her 70s with acute or convalescent COVID-19. Each CDR3 is given with its conserved first and last residue. The D gene is left open where the match is weak. A clone size is listed for some rows: how often the clone was seen (once, few, many), or a class if it is expanded.

d_gene	v_gene	abundance	j_gene	CDR3nt	CDR3aa
TRBD1	TRBV5-4	NA	TRBJ2-7	TGTGCCAGCAGCCAGGACAGGGTTGACGAGCAGTACTTC	CASSQDRVDEQYF
NA	TRBV10-3	NA	TRBJ2-2	TGTGCCATCAGGGCCGGGACCGGGGAGCTGTTTTTT	CAIRAGTGELFF
NA	TRBV15	NA	TRBJ1-2	TGTGCCACCAGCAAGGTTCTATCAGGGCTTGGCTACACCTTC	CATSKVLSGLGYTF
TRBD1	TRBV13	NA	TRBJ1-4	TGTGCCAGCACTCTGACAGGGGTAGGCGAAAAACTGTTTTTT	CASTLTGVGEKLFF
NA	TRBV14	NA	TRBJ2-7	TGTGCCAGCAGCAAAAAAAATACCCTCGGTCACGAGCAGTACTTC	CASSKKNTLGHEQYF
NA	TRBV7-9	NA	TRBJ1-2	TGTGCCAGCAACCCTGCGGATGGTGGCTACACCTTC	CASNPADGGYTF
NA	TRBV9	NA	TRBJ2-7	TGTGCCAGCAGCGTAGTATGGCCCGGGACAAATATGTTCCTCCCCTACGAGCAGTACTTC	CASSVVWPGTNMFLPYEQYF
TRBD1	TRBV29-1	few	TRBJ2-1	TGCAGCGTTACCGGGACAGAGGGCTTGGGGGTCAATGAGCAGTTCTTC	CSVTGTEGLGVNEQFF
NA	TRBV9	NA	TRBJ2-2	TGTGCCAGCAGCGTAGGCAGCGCGAACACCGGGGAGCTGTTTTTT	CASSVGSANTGELFF
NA	TRBV5-4	few	TRBJ1-6	TGTGCCAGCAGCCGCCCGGGGGATAATTCACCCCTCCACTTT	CASSRPGDNSPLHF
TRBD1	TRBV7-2	NA	TRBJ1-5	TGTGCCAGCAGCTTGAACAGGGGGAGTAATCAGCCCCAGCATTTT	CASSLNRGSNQPQHF
NA	TRBV27	few	TRBJ2-7	TGTGCCAGCAGTTTTTTAGGGGACGAGCAGTACTTC	CASSFLGDEQYF
NA	TRBV6-5	NA	TRBJ1-4	TGTGCCAGCAGGCGTACCGGGGTAACTAATGAAAAACTGTTTTTT	CASRRTGVTNEKLFF
NA	TRBV6-4	medium-sized	TRBJ2-3	TGTGCCAGCAGTGATCACGGTAGCACAGATACGCAGTATTTT	CASSDHGSTDTQYF
NA	TRBV6-5	few	TRBJ1-6	TGTGCCAGCAGTTACCGACAGTTTTATAATTCACCCCTCCACTTT	CASSYRQFYNSPLHF
TRBD2	TRBV6-2/TRBV6-3	NA	TRBJ2-7	TGTGCCAGCAGTGACCAGCGGGGGGGCCACTACGAGCAGTACTTC	CASSDQRGGHYEQYF
NA	TRBV14	NA	TRBJ1-6	TGTGCCAGCAGCAAAAGGTGGGACAACAATTCACCCCTCCACTTT	CASSKRWDNNSPLHF
TRBD2	TRBV7-2	few	TRBJ2-1	TGTGCCAGCAGGAGGGAAAGCGGGGGGGCTAGCGATGAGCAGTTCTTC	CASRRESGGASDEQFF
TRBD1	TRBV19	NA	TRBJ2-5	TGTGCCAGTAGTATCGGGACAGGGGGTGGAGAGACCCAGTACTTC	CASSIGTGGGETQYF
NA	TRBV5-1	NA	TRBJ2-1	TGCGCCAGCAGCCTACAGGGCAACGAGCAGTTCTTC	CASSLQGNEQFF
NA	TRBV7-3	NA	TRBJ2-5	TGTGCCAGCAGCTTAGAGGGTCTCGAGACCCAGTACTTC	CASSLEGLETQYF
TRBD1	TRBV24-1	NA	TRBJ1-2	TGTGCCACCAGTGGACCGGACAGGGGGTTCCATGGCTACACCTTC	CATSGPDRGFHGYTF
TRBD1	TRBV6-5	NA	TRBJ2-3	TGTGCCAGCAGGCCCCGGGACAGGCCCACAGATACGCAGTATTTT	CASRPRDRPTDTQYF
TRBD1	TRBV9	NA	TRBJ1-5	TGTGCCAGCAGCGTAGGCCCGACAGGGGGCCAGCCCCAGCATTTT	CASSVGPTGGQPQHF
NA	TRBV5-1	NA	TRBJ2-5	TGCGCCAGCAGCTTGTCTAGCGCCGTGGAGACCCAGTACTTC	CASSLSSAVETQYF
NA	TRBV28	few	TRBJ1-6	TGTGCCAGCAGTGGGGGCGGGGGAATTACTTCACCCCTCCACTTT	CASSGGGGITSPLHF
TRBD1	TRBV6-5	NA	TRBJ2-3	TGTGCCAGCACGAGCAGGGGGCGCCGCACAGATACGCAGTATTTT	CASTSRGRRTDTQYF
NA	TRBV6-2/TRBV6-3	NA	TRBJ2-7	TGTGCCAGCAGTTACTCGATTAGAGAGGGGGCCTACGAGCAGTACTTC	CASSYSIREGAYEQYF
NA	TRBV7-6	NA	TRBJ1-1	TGTGCCAGCAGCTTCAGCGCGGGAGGGGGCACTGAAGCTTTCTTT	CASSFSAGGGTEAFF
TRBD1	TRBV5-1	NA	TRBJ1-1	TGCGCCAGCAGCCTGGGGGTTGGACAGGGGAGGAGCACTGAAGCTTTCTTT	CASSLGVGQGRSTEAFF
NA	TRBV7-2	few	TRBJ2-3	TGTGCCAGCAGCTTAAAACAGCTCCCAGATACGCAGTATTTT	CASSLKQLPDTQYF
NA	TRBV20-1	NA	TRBJ2-5	TGCAGTGCTAGTTTAGGGGGTACCACGGAGACCCAGTACTTC	CSASLGGTTETQYF
TRBD1	TRBV4-1	NA	TRBJ1-1	TGCGCCAGCAGCCCGATGTCGGACAGGAACACACACACTGAAGCTTTCTTT	CASSPMSDRNTHTEAFF
NA	TRBV7-3	NA	TRBJ2-1	TGTGCCAGCAGCCAGGGGTATGGGGTCACTGAGCAGTTCTTC	CASSQGYGVTEQFF
NA	TRBV25-1	NA	TRBJ2-3	TGTGCCAGCAGTGAATTTCCGGGCGGGATCACAGATACGCAGTATTTT	CASSEFPGGITDTQYF
NA	TRBV19	NA	TRBJ2-1	TGTGCCAGTAGTACAAAAACTAAATTGTCGCAGTTCTTC	CASSTKTKLSQFF
TRBD2	TRBV11-3	few	TRBJ2-3	TGTGCCAGCAGCTCGCGGGGGGCCGGTACAGATACGCAGTATTTT	CASSSRGAGTDTQYF
NA	TRBV6-5	NA	TRBJ1-1	TGTGCCGGAGGTCAGGGGCTAGGTGACACTGAAGCTTTCTTT	CAGGQGLGDTEAFF
NA	TRBV14	few	TRBJ1-6	TGTGCCAGCAGCCAATACCTCGGGGGGCAGTCACCCCTCCACTTT	CASSQYLGGQSPLHF
TRBD2	TRBV5-4	NA	TRBJ2-7	TGTGCCAGCAGCTTGGCGGGGGGGCGAAGAGAGCAGTACTTC	CASSLAGGRREQYF
NA	TRBV20-1	NA	TRBJ2-5	TGCAGTTCAGGGGACGGGGAGACCCAGTACTTC	CSSGDGETQYF
TRBD2	TRBV20-1	NA	TRBJ2-2	TGCAGTGTAGCGGGCGTCGGGGAGCTGTTTTTT	CSVAGVGELFF
TRBD1	TRBV5-5	NA	TRBJ1-2	TGTGCCAGCAGCATTCGGGACAGGGATGGCTACACCTTC	CASSIRDRDGYTF
NA	TRBV5-1	NA	TRBJ2-3	TGCGCCAGCAGCTTGGGAGGGTCGGGGGGCACAGATACGCAGTATTTT	CASSLGGSGGTDTQYF
NA	TRBV6-2/TRBV6-3	NA	TRBJ2-3	TGTGCCAGCAGTTTCCAGGTCGAGACGCAGTATTTT	CASSFQVETQYF
TRBD1	TRBV27	NA	TRBJ2-1	TGTGCCAGCAGTCACACAGGGGGCTGGAATGAGCAGTTCTTC	CASSHTGGWNEQFF
NA	TRBV4-3	NA	TRBJ1-5	TGCGCCAGCAGCCAAGATGTCCAGGGAAATCAGCCCCAGCATTTT	CASSQDVQGNQPQHF
NA	TRBV20-1	NA	TRBJ1-2	TGCAGTGCCACGACAGGTTTGGGCTACACCTTC	CSATTGLGYTF
NA	TRBV7-2	NA	TRBJ2-1	TGTGCCAGCAGCTTAGTAACCCCCACGCATAGCTCCTACAATGAGCAGTTCTTC	CASSLVTPTHSSYNEQFF
TRBD1	TRBV6-2/TRBV6-3	NA	TRBJ2-7	TGTGCCAGCAGTTACTCGATTCAGGGGGCTGGCTACGAGCAGTACTTC	CASSYSIQGAGYEQYF
NA	TRBV10-3	NA	TRBJ1-1	TGTGCCATCCTCTCCTTAAGGGGGGGAGCTTTCTTT	CAILSLRGGAFF
NA	TRBV5-5	NA	TRBJ2-6	TGTGCCAGCAGCTTGGACAGGGCCAACGTCCTGACTTTC	CASSLDRANVLTF
TRBD2	TRBV19	NA	TRBJ2-3	TGTGCCAGTAAAACTAGCGGGACAGATACGCAGTATTTT	CASKTSGTDTQYF